Below, one T cell receptor beta chain is given with its context. Its specificity is unknown. This sample stems from a study of post-analysis software for immune sequencing data. Study-wide context: Progressive-relapsing, secondary progressive and relapsing-remitting multiple sclerosis were among the disease courses included. Overall study findings and caveats: Roughly 5 TRBV segments occurring more often in patients than controls included TRBV5-6, TRBV5-1 and TRBV20-1. Normalized Chao1 diversity in multiple sclerosis patients fell significantly below that of controls.

V lost 4 bases, J lost 0 bases, and 15 bases lay in between. CDR3 length equals 17 residues. CDR1 is SEHNR and CDR2 is FQNEAQ in the germline V gene (reference sequence). Researchers reported that TCR beta cDNA libraries carried unique molecular identifiers. TCRdb re-analysed the PCR reads in MiXCR, keeping a single row per CDR3 protein. The sample lists about 180,000 distinct CDR3 sequences, approximately 30% seen once, with over 1.2% in the top ten. The rearrangement links TRBV7-9 to TRBJ1-4, with D unclear. This TCR was recovered from a girl aged 5-17 years with multiple sclerosis. Sequencing was performed on blood. The CDR3 protein is CASSSGVFGPTNEKLFF. DNA for the CDR3: TGTGCCAGCAGCTCCGGAGTTTTCGGCCCAACTAATGAAAAACTGTTTTTT.